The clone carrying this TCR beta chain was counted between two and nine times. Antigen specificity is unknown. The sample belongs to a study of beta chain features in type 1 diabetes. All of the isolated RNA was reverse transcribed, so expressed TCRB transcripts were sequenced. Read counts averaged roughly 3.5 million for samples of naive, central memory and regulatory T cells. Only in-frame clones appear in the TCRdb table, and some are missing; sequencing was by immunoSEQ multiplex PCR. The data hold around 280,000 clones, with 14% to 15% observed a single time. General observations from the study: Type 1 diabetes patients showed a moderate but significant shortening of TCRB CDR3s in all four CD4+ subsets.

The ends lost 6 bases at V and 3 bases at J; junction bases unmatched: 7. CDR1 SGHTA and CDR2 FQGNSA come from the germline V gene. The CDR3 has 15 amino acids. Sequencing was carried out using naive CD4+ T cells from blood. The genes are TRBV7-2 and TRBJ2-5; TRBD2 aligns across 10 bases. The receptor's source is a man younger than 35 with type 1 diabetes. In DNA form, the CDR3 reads TGTGCCAGCAGACTAGCGGGGCGCGGCAAAGAGACCCAGTACTTC. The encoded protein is CASRLAGRGKETQYF.